This T cell receptor (beta chain) was sequenced in a study of identical twins. TCRdb re-analysed the 5' RACE reads in MiXCR, keeping a single row per CDR3 protein. Of 500,000 to 650,000 distinct CDR3 sequences in the sample, around 7.4% were seen once. This clonotype was picked up many times. The antigen is unknown. Findings and caveats of the study: Insertions ran lower in abundant cord blood beta clonotypes, though not in memory repertoires. For out-of-frame alpha sequences shared by twins, low generation probability was in excess.

The germline V gene has CDR1 SQVTM and CDR2 ANQGSEA. The CDR3 sequence is 15 residues long. The V end was cut by 0 bases, the J end by 4 bases, with 12 bases between. The same data also went into a second study, on yellow fever vaccine responses in identical twins.

This TCR derives from a woman between 18 and 29 years old in good health. The chain employs TRBV29-1 and TRBJ2-2; possibly TRBD1 or TRBD2 for D (5 bases each). The specimen sequenced was PBMCs. The chain's CDR3 is CSVEDFEGPTGELFF. The DNA for the CDR3 is TGCAGCGTTGAAGATTTTGAGGGGCCCACCGGGGAGCTGTTTTTT.